This TCR beta chain was recovered during a study of graft-versus-host responses after intestinal transplantation. Points from the study as a whole: Marrow from the recipient contained GvH clones, some of which had appeared first in ileum or blood.

In regard to this clone: Its antigen is not known.

Repertoires were generated with immunoSEQ multiplex PCR, while TCRdb's copy carries only in-frame clones and drops some. The sample yields about 88,000 clones, approximately 94% seen once. The receptor was isolated from a human donor who was the organ donor for an intestinal transplant. The material was unstimulated CD4+ T cells sorted from spleen or lymph node cells, obtained before transplant.

Written as DNA, the CDR3 is TGTGCCAGCTCACAGGGTGTACAGGCTGACACTGAAGCTTTCTTT. It codes for CASSQGVQADTEAFF. The genes are TRBV18 and TRBJ1-1; D might be TRBD1 (5 bases). CDR1 is KGHSH, CDR2 LQKENI, per germline. This CDR3 has 15 residues. V was shortened by 4 bases and J by 3 bases, with 15 bases between the two germline ends.